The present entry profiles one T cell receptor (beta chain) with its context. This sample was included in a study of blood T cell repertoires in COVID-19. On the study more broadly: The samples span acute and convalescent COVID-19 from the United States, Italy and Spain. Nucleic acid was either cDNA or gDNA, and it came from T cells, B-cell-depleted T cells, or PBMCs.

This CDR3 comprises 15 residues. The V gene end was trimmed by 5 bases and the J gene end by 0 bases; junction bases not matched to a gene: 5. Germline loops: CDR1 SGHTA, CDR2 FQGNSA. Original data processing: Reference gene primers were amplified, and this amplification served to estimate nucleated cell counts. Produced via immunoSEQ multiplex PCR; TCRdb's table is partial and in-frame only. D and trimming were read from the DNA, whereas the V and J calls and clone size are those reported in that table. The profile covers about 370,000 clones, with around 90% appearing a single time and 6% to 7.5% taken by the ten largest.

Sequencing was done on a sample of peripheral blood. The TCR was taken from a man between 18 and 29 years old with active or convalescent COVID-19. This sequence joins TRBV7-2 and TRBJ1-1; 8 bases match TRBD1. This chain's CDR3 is CASSLQGVVNTEAFF. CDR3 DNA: TGTGCCAGCAGCCTACAGGGGGTCGTGAACACTGAAGCTTTCTTT.